This entry lists 7 T cell receptor beta chains sequenced from one sample in a study of regulatory T cells in long-lasting Graves disease. Time point defined: newly diagnosed GD, antithyroid drugs for less than 3 months. Scientists built the TCR library using RNA that was extracted from PBMCs. CDR3 regions were amplified by Arm-PCR using iRepertoire HTBI primers to build TCR beta libraries. TCRdb reanalysed the multiplex PCR reads using MiXCR and keeps one entry per CDR3 protein. The sample lists approximately 400,000 distinct CDR3 sequences; around 16% were seen once. These data were also filed under a second study, of T cells in Graves' hyperthyroidism and ophthalmopathy.

Material: peripheral blood mononuclear cells (PBMCs), obtained at new diagnosis, from a patient treated with antithyroid drugs. The receptors were sampled from a woman aged 40 to 49 with Graves disease.

This clonotype was detected only once. The J gene is TRBJ1-2, the V gene TRBV30; 7 bases are shared with TRBD1. Germline CDR1 is GTSNPN and CDR2 is SVGIG (reference sequence). Trimming at V came to 5 bases and at J to 5 bases, leaving 8 bases not matched to a gene. This CDR3 contains 13 residues. The CDR3 coding sequence is TGTGCCTGGCATAACAGGGGATATTATGGCTACACCTTC. This sequence encodes CAWHNRGYYGYTF.

This clonotype has more than one count but fewer than ten. This sequence joins TRBV27 and TRBJ2-3, with D possibly called TRBD1 or TRBD2 (5 bases each). This CDR3 has 14 amino acids. The germline V gene has CDR1 MNHEY and CDR2 SMNVEV (reference sequence). V was trimmed by 3 bases and J by 5 bases, leaving 12 bases between them. CDR3 in amino acids: CASSLWGMGDTQYF. DNA of the CDR3: TGTGCCAGCAGTTTGTGGGGGATGGGAGATACGCAGTATTTT.

This clonotype has at least ten counts. This chain uses TRBV11-3 with TRBJ2-2; TRBD1 aligns across 7 bases. After removal of 7 bases from V and 5 bases from J, the junction contained 7 bases not matched to a gene. In germline, CDR1 is SGHNT, CDR2 YENEEA. The CDR3 length is 14 residues. The CDR3 loop reads CASIPGTETGELFF. The CDR3 nucleotides are TGTGCCAGCATCCCCGGGACAGAAACCGGGGAGCTGTTTTTT. The full variable domain, in which reference TRBV11-3 and TRBJ2-2 provide the parts outside the CDR3, is EAGVVQSPRYKIIEKKQPVAFWCNPISGHNTLYWYLQNLGQGPELLIRYENEEAVDDSQLPKDRFSAERLKGVDSTLKIQPAELGDSAVYLCASIPGTETGELFFGEGSRLTVL.

This clonotype has ten or more counts. The chain is built from TRBV28 and TRBJ2-6; weak D call: TRBD1 (5 bases). The V and J ends lost 4 bases and 1 base respectively, with 11 bases between them. Germline V lookup: CDR1 MDHEN, CDR2 SYDVKM. CDR3 size: 16 residues. CDR3 DNA sequence: TGTGCCAGCAGTTCAGGGTTTACGTCTGGGGCCAACGTCCTGACTTTC. Translation gives CASSSGFTSGANVLTF.

The chain carries TRBV14 and TRBJ2-7, with no clear D. V lost 2 bases to trimming and J lost 7 bases, with 18 bases between them. Germline V gives CDR1 SGHDN, CDR2 FVKESK. The CDR3 contains 15 residues. The DNA for the CDR3 is TGTGCCAGCAGCCAAACAGTGCCCCGAATGGGTGAGCAGTACTTC. Amino acids: CASSQTVPRMGEQYF. Full variable domain (outside the CDR3, taken from reference TRBV14 and TRBJ2-7): EAGVTQFPSHSVIEKGQTVTLRCDPISGHDNLYWYRRVMGKEIKFLLHFVKESKQDESGMPNNRFLAERTGGTYSTLKVQPAELEDSGVYFCASSQTVPRMGEQYFGPGTRLTVT.

This clonotype appeared many times. CDR3 DNA sequence: TGCGCCAGCAGCCAAGAACGGGGAACCTACGAGCAGTACTTC. Residues: CASSQERGTYEQYF. The rearrangement links TRBV4-1 to TRBJ2-7; a weak D match, TRBD2 (5 bases). The CDR3 loop spans 14 amino acids. From germline, CDR1 is MGHRA and CDR2 YSYEKL. The V and J ends lost 0 bases and 2 bases respectively, with 8 bases between them.

This clonotype was observed a handful of times. The gene calls are TRBV6-1 and TRBJ1-6, with 8 nucleotides matching TRBD1. The CDR3 has 19 amino acids. CDR1 and CDR2 (germline): MNHNS, SASEGT. The trim removed 7 bases at V and 0 bases at J, leaving 14 bases unmatched. The CDR3 nucleotides are TGTGCCAGCAACCCCTCTCCGGGACAGGACGCCTCCTATAATTCACCCCTCCACTTT. It specifies CASNPSPGQDASYNSPLHF.